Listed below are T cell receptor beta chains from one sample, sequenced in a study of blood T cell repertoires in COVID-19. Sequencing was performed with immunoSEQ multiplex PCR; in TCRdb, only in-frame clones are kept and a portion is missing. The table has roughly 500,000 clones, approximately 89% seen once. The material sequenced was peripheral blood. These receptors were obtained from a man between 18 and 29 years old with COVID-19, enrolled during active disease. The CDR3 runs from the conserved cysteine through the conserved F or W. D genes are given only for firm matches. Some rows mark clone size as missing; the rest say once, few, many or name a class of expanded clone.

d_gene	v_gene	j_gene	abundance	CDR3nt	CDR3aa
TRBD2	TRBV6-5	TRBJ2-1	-	TGTGCCAGCAGTTACAATAGCGGGACTTACAATGAGCAGTTCTTC	CASSYNSGTYNEQFF
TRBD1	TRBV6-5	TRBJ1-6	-	TGTGCCAGCAGGATCGGACAGGGCTATCGGTCACCCCTCCACTTT	CASRIGQGYRSPLHF
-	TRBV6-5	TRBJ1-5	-	TGTGCCAGCAGGGCAAGGGGGGGAGGAAGTCAGCCCCAGCATTTT	CASRARGGGSQPQHF
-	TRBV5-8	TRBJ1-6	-	TGTGCCAGCAGCAGTCTACGGGTTGGAGTTTCACCCCTCCACTTT	CASSSLRVGVSPLHF
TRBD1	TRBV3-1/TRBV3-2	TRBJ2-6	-	TGTGCCAGCAGCCAGAGAACAGGGGTCTCTGGGGCCAACGTCCTGACTTTC	CASSQRTGVSGANVLTF
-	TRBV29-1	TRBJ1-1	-	TGCAGCGTTGAGCGTAGATCTGAAGCTTTCTTT	CSVERRSEAFF
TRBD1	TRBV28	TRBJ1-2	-	TGTGCCAGCAGTTTAGGGACAGGGTATGGCTACACCTTC	CASSLGTGYGYTF
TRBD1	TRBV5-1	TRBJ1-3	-	TGCGCCAGCAGCGCAGGGGGATCTGGAAACACCATATATTTT	CASSAGGSGNTIYF
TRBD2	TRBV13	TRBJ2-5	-	TGTGCCAGCTCGCGGGGGGAACAGACCCAGTACTTC	CASSRGEQTQYF
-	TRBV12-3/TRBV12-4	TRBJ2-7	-	TGTGCCAGCAGTTTTGGAGGGTACGAGCAGTACTTC	CASSFGGYEQYF
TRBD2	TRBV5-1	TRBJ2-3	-	TGCGCCAGCAGCTTGCAAGGACTAGCGAGCACAGATACGCAGTATTTT	CASSLQGLASTDTQYF
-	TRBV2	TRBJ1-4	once	TGTGCCAGGGGGGGGAGAACTCTAAATGAAAAACTGTTTTTT	CARGGRTLNEKLFF
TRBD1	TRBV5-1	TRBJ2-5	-	TGCGCCAGCAGCTTTTCACAGGGGGCAGAGACCCAGTACTTC	CASSFSQGAETQYF
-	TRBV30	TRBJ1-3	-	TGTGCCTGGAGCAGACAGGGAAACACCATATATTTT	CAWSRQGNTIYF
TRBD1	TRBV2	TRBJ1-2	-	TGTGCCAGCAGTGAAGCCGCGGGACAGGGGAACTATGGCTACACCTTC	CASSEAAGQGNYGYTF
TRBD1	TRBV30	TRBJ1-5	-	TGTGCCTGGAACCGGGACAGGGGCAATCAGCCCCAGCATTTT	CAWNRDRGNQPQHF
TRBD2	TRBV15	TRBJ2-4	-	TGTGCCACTCGTGGGCTAGCGGTAGCCAAAAACATTCAGTACTTC	CATRGLAVAKNIQYF
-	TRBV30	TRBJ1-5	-	TGTGCCTGGAGCGCCGGGGGGGTCGGACGCAATCAGCCCCAGCATTTT	CAWSAGGVGRNQPQHF
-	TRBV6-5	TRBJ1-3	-	TGTGCCAGCAGACAACAGGCTACGGGAAACACCATATATTTT	CASRQQATGNTIYF
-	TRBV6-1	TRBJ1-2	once	TGTGCCAGCAGTGATATGGGAGACACCTATGGCTACACCTTC	CASSDMGDTYGYTF
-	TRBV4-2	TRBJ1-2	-	TGTGCCAGCAGCCAAGGGGCTGGCTACACCTTC	CASSQGAGYTF
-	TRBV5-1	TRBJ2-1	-	TGCGCCAGCAGCTTTCTAGCGTCGGGGCATACCGTGCGTGTGAATGAGCAGTTCTTC	CASSFLASGHTVRVNEQFF
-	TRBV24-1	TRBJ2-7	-	TGTGCCACTAGGGACACGAACACCTACGAGCAGTACTTC	CATRDTNTYEQYF
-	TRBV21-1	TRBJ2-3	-	TGTGCCAGCAGCAAAGGGGGAAGGCGGGATAACACAAATACGCAGTATTTT	CASSKGGRRDNTNTQYF
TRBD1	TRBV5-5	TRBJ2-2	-	TGTGCCAGCAGCCGGACAGGACTGAACACCGGGGAGCTGTTTTTT	CASSRTGLNTGELFF
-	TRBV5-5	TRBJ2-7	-	TGTGCCAGCAGCTTGGATTCGACAGTCTCCTACGAGCAGTACTTC	CASSLDSTVSYEQYF
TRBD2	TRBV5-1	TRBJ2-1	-	TGCGCCAGCCATTCGGGACTAGCGGGAACTGAGCAGTTCTTC	CASHSGLAGTEQFF
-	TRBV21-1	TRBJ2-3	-	TGTGCCAGCAGCAAAATCCGGACTAGCGGGAAGATTAGCACAGATACGCAGTATTTT	CASSKIRTSGKISTDTQYF
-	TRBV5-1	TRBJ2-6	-	TGCGCCAGCAGCTTGTTAGGACTGACCGTCTTAATGTCGGCCAACGTCCTGACTTTC	CASSLLGLTVLMSANVLTF
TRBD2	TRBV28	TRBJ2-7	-	TGTGCCAGCAGTTTCCCGGGACTAGCGGGAGTACGGTACTTC	CASSFPGLAGVRYF
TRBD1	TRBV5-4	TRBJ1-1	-	TGTGCCAGCAGCTGGACAGGGGGCACTGAAGCTTTCTTT	CASSWTGGTEAFF
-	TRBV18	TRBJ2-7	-	TGTGCCAGCTCGGAGGGACAGAGTAGCTCCTACGAGCAGTACTTC	CASSEGQSSSYEQYF
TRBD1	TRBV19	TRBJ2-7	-	TGTGCCAGTAACGAGGGGACAGTGCCCTACGAGCAGTACTTC	CASNEGTVPYEQYF